The TCR beta chain under discussion was sequenced for a study of T cells after yellow fever vaccination. At the level of the study: Fractions of limited cellularity were prepared by means of SMART-Seq v4 Ultra Low Input.

TCR cDNA, made by 5'RACE template switching, carried an added universal primer site and UMIs. A single record per CDR3 protein comes from TCRdb applying MiXCR to the 5' RACE reads. The profile shows some 110,000 distinct CDR3 sequences, more than 7.5% of them singletons. This clonotype was seen repeatedly, ten times or more. With 2 bases clipped from V and 6 bases from J, the junction kept 15 bases outside the gene matches. Germline V gene sequence: CDR1 DFQATT, CDR2 SNEGSKA (reference sequence). This CDR3 comprises 20 residues. This receptor was taken from a man younger than 45 who received the YFV17D yellow fever vaccine. The J gene is TRBJ2-2, the V gene TRBV20-1; 16 bases agree with TRBD2. Sample: CD8+ T cells sorted from PBMCs, taken 45 days after the yellow fever booster vaccination. The CDR3 sequence: CSARPTPGTSGRAPSGELFF. CDR3 DNA: TGCAGTGCTAGACCGACACCGGGGACTAGCGGGAGGGCCCCCTCCGGGGAGCTGTTTTTT.